Listed below are T cell receptor beta chains from one sample, sequenced in a study of cytomegalovirus exposure and HLA in healthy donors. Sequenced by immunoSEQ multiplex PCR; TCRdb stores in-frame clones only, minus some. The sample has 150,000 to 200,000 clones, about 69% seen once. The sequencing sample was made of PBMCs. The receptors here all came from a male donor in good health and CMV-seronegative. The CDR3 runs from the conserved cysteine through the conserved F or W.

v_gene: TRBV19; j_gene: TRBJ1-5; CDR3aa: CASSLDRAQPQHF
v_gene: TRBV27; j_gene: TRBJ1-1; CDR3aa: CASFQRDRVGEAFF
v_gene: TRBV6-4; j_gene: TRBJ2-3; CDR3aa: CASSDRVPGLAGPDTQYF
v_gene: TRBV19; j_gene: TRBJ2-1; CDR3aa: CASKISGGDNEQFF
v_gene: TRBV6-6; j_gene: -; CDR3aa: CASNGQGNEQYF
v_gene: TRBV6-5; j_gene: TRBJ2-7; CDR3aa: CASSYSWQELTYEQYF
v_gene: TRBV5-1; j_gene: TRBJ1-5; CDR3aa: CASSPEGNQPQHF
v_gene: TRBV10-2; j_gene: TRBJ1-4; CDR3aa: CASSETTSGKLFF
v_gene: TRBV9; j_gene: TRBJ2-1; CDR3aa: CASSTSGSGNEQFF
v_gene: TRBV9; j_gene: TRBJ2-7; CDR3aa: CASSDGGPYEQYF
v_gene: TRBV5-1; j_gene: -; CDR3aa: CASRPGTSSYEQYF
v_gene: TRBV27; j_gene: TRBJ1-1; CDR3aa: CASSHGQGRRGYTEAFF
v_gene: TRBV19; j_gene: TRBJ2-2; CDR3aa: CASQASGRGTGELFF
v_gene: TRBV6-6; j_gene: TRBJ2-1; CDR3aa: CASSSNPEQFF
v_gene: TRBV30; j_gene: TRBJ1-1; CDR3aa: CAWSVLRTGLGNTEAFF
v_gene: TRBV15; j_gene: TRBJ2-1; CDR3aa: CATREGAGVGNEQFF
v_gene: TRBV27; j_gene: TRBJ2-1; CDR3aa: CASSLPGLAGYNEQFF
v_gene: TRBV11-3; j_gene: TRBJ2-1; CDR3aa: CASSLGGSSYNEQFF
v_gene: TRBV7-6; j_gene: TRBJ2-1; CDR3aa: CASSSSRRGGNEQFF
v_gene: TRBV28; j_gene: TRBJ1-2; CDR3aa: CATPHRGAGYGYTF
v_gene: TRBV9; j_gene: TRBJ2-5; CDR3aa: CASSVGLKETQYF
v_gene: TRBV5-1; j_gene: TRBJ2-1; CDR3aa: CASSLSLDNEQFF
v_gene: TRBV25-1; j_gene: TRBJ1-1; CDR3aa: CASSGLRGRTEAFF
v_gene: TRBV9; j_gene: TRBJ1-6; CDR3aa: CASSDQNSPLHF
v_gene: TRBV28; j_gene: TRBJ2-1; CDR3aa: CASRSFTPSDHNEQFF
v_gene: TRBV30; j_gene: TRBJ1-5; CDR3aa: CAWSRLSGQPQHF
v_gene: TRBV30; j_gene: TRBJ2-4; CDR3aa: CAWSERGFTLNIQYF
v_gene: TRBV29-1; j_gene: TRBJ2-3; CDR3aa: CSVETSGTSNADTQYF
v_gene: TRBV28; j_gene: TRBJ1-1; CDR3aa: CASSWRQIEAFF
v_gene: TRBV28; j_gene: TRBJ2-4; CDR3aa: CASSLARELAKNIQYF
v_gene: TRBV27; j_gene: TRBJ1-1; CDR3aa: CASSLNPGGNTEAFF
v_gene: TRBV6-1; j_gene: TRBJ1-4; CDR3aa: CASSWRSTNEKLFF
v_gene: TRBV19; j_gene: TRBJ2-5; CDR3aa: CASSWRGRRETQYF
v_gene: TRBV6-6; j_gene: TRBJ1-5; CDR3aa: CASSLGYRVNQPQHF
v_gene: TRBV7-3; j_gene: TRBJ2-1; CDR3aa: CASSSWGVVEDEQFF
v_gene: TRBV30; j_gene: TRBJ2-3; CDR3aa: CAWGDSNTDTQYF
v_gene: TRBV6-5; j_gene: TRBJ1-6; CDR3aa: CASGGSSYNSPLHF
v_gene: TRBV5-1; j_gene: TRBJ2-1; CDR3aa: CASSLLGHVNEQFF
v_gene: TRBV10-3; j_gene: TRBJ2-2; CDR3aa: CAIRAGLDTGELFF
v_gene: TRBV28; j_gene: TRBJ2-1; CDR3aa: CASSSPDNIYNEQFF
v_gene: TRBV4-2; j_gene: TRBJ2-2; CDR3aa: CASSQEGMVAGGTNTGELFF
v_gene: TRBV2; j_gene: TRBJ2-2; CDR3aa: CASSEVRMGTGELFF
v_gene: TRBV7-8; j_gene: TRBJ1-5; CDR3aa: CASGDRFSRDQPQHF
v_gene: TRBV5-8; j_gene: TRBJ1-1; CDR3aa: CASSLGSVEAFF